The 5 T cell receptor beta chains presented below share a single source sample, sequenced in a study of glioma-infiltrating T cells after dendritic cell vaccination. Time point indicated: after dendritic cell vaccination, including at tumor progression/relapse. Some clones are missing from TCRdb's copy, which holds only in-frame ones; the method was immunoSEQ multiplex PCR. This sample has more than 55,000 clones, with 85% to 90% found just once. The sequencing here drew on blood, taken after dendritic cell vaccination. The source is a human donor with glioblastoma.

As regards this clone: This sample also contains other DNA sequences that code for the same CDR3. This chain connects TRBV25-1 to TRBJ1-6; unclear D gene. Trimming took 4 bases from V and 7 from J, leaving 14 bases between them. CDR3 length: 15 residues. Germline CDR1 MGHDK, CDR2 SYGVNS. The CDR3: CASSASVPSNSPLHF. The CDR3 nucleotides read TGTGCCAGCAGTGCGTCAGTCCCCTCAAATTCACCCCTCCACTTT.

Concerning this clone: The junction departs from the called germline gene at one end, perhaps through a read error. The genes are TRBV7-7 and TRBJ2-1, with 9 bases aligning to TRBD2. This CDR3 is built from 14 residues. Per the germline V gene, CDR1 is SSHAT and CDR2 is FNYEAQ (reference sequence). The CDR3 loop reads CASSPGLARGQQFF. As DNA, the CDR3 is TGTGCTAGCAGCCCTGGACTAGCGAGGGGACAGCAGTTCTTC.

The genes are TRBV27 and TRBJ2-7; the D is unclear. Germline CDR1 is MNHEY and CDR2 is SMNVEV (reference sequence). CDR3 length: 13 residues. V was shortened by 1 base and J by 4 bases, with 8 bases between the two germline ends. The CDR3 is CASSLFPGYEQYF. As DNA, the CDR3 is TGTGCCAGCAGTTTATTTCCCGGGTACGAGCAGTACTTC.

This clone was detected a few times. The V and J genes are TRBV5-8 and TRBJ1-2; weak D call: TRBD1 (5 bases). V lost 0 bases to trimming and J lost 2 bases, with 8 bases between them. From germline, CDR1 is SGHTS and CDR2 YDEGEE. The CDR3 contains 14 residues. For the CDR3, the DNA is TGTGCCAGCAGCTTGGAACAGGAAAACTATGGCTACACCTTC. Encoded protein: CASSLEQENYGYTF.

The V call is TRBV9, the J call TRBJ2-5; a possible D gene is TRBD1 (5 bases). The DNA end is more similar to TRBJ2-7, so the J call may be wrong. Germline values: CDR1 SGDLS, CDR2 YYNGEE. There are 14 residues in the CDR3. CDR3 sequence (DNA): TGTGCCAGCAGCGTAGAGGGGAATGGCGACGAGCAGTACTTC. Its protein is CASSVEGNGDEQYF.